This passage covers 7 T cell receptor beta chains from one sample sequenced in a study of blood T cell repertoires in COVID-19. Some clones are missing from TCRdb's copy, which holds only in-frame ones; the method was immunoSEQ multiplex PCR. Of 350,000 to 400,000 clones listed, roughly 90% were seen once; the top ten hold 6.5%. The sequencing input was peripheral blood. Receptor source: a man aged 18 to 30 with active or convalescent COVID-19.

This chain uses TRBV7-9 with TRBJ2-5, with a possible D match to TRBD2 (6 bases). The CDR3 extends over 14 amino acids. Germline CDR1 is SEHNR and CDR2 is FQNEAQ (reference sequence). V was clipped by 0 bases and J by 4 bases, with 9 bases between them. The CDR3 loop is CASSLAGGRETQYF. As DNA, the CDR3 is TGTGCCAGCAGCTTAGCTGGGGGGAGAGAGACCCAGTACTTC.

A single count supports this clone. V usage is TRBV6-2 or TRBV6-3 and J usage is TRBJ2-3; TRBD1 aligns across 11 bases. Germline loops: CDR1 MNHEY, CDR2 SVGEGT. After removal of 5 bases from V and 3 bases from J, the junction contained 7 bases not matched to a gene. The CDR3 sequence is 16 residues long. The CDR3 spells CASSTTGTGGTDTQYF. DNA of the CDR3: TGTGCCAGCAGTACAACCGGGACAGGGGGTACAGATACGCAGTATTTT.

V gene TRBV6-5 combines with J gene TRBJ1-5; 7 bases are a match to TRBD1. CDR3 length: 16 residues. Trimming took 0 bases from V and 6 from J; bases not matched to a gene: 8. CDR1 MNHEY and CDR2 SVGAGI come from the germline V gene. DNA for the CDR3: TGTGCCAGCAGTTACTCGATGACAGGGAAGGGTCAGCCCCAGCATTTT. Translation: CASSYSMTGKGQPQHF.

V usage is TRBV10-2 and J usage is TRBJ2-7; 10 bases line up with TRBD1. CDR1 WSHSY and CDR2 SAAADI come from the germline V gene. This CDR3 comprises 15 residues. J lost 2 bases, V lost 6 bases, and 7 bases had no gene match. CDR3 protein: CASRAGTGVPYEQYF. CDR3 nucleotide sequence: TGCGCCAGCAGAGCCGGGACAGGGGTTCCCTACGAGCAGTACTTC.

The J gene is TRBJ1-5, the V gene TRBV28; D gene unclear. Trimming pared 7 bases from V and 3 bases from J, leaving 10 bases between. Germline V CDR1 and CDR2: MDHEN, SYDVKM. CDR3 length: 13 amino acids. CDR3 in DNA: TGTGCCAGCAACCCCCAGAACAATCAGCCCCAGCATTTT. This encodes CASNPQNNQPQHF.

J is TRBJ1-4 and V is TRBV30; D gene uncertain. The CDR3 is 12 amino acids. The germline V gene has CDR1 GTSNPN and CDR2 SVGIG (reference sequence). Trimming pared 4 bases from V and 3 bases from J, leaving 6 bases between. The CDR3 sequence is CAWTSSNEKLFF. The DNA of the CDR3 is TGTGCCTGGACCAGTTCTAATGAAAAACTGTTTTTT.

The chain links TRBV6-2 or TRBV6-3 to TRBJ2-1; a weak D match, TRBD2 (6 bases). CDR3 length: 14 amino acids. CDR1 and CDR2 from the germline V gene are MNHEY and SVGEGT. Trimming took 0 bases from V and 7 from J, leaving 10 bases between them. The chain's CDR3 is CASSYSIGRNEQFF. The CDR3 coding sequence is TGTGCCAGCAGTTACTCGATAGGGAGGAATGAGCAGTTCTTC.